This entry describes one T cell receptor beta chain. The CDR3 contains 15 residues. Trimming took 4 bases from V and 2 from J, leaving 12 bases between them. CDR1 and CDR2 (germline): MGHRA, YSYEKL. The sample is drawn from a study of blood T cell repertoires in COVID-19. Clones were read by immunoSEQ multiplex PCR, and TCRdb kept only the in-frame ones, dropping some. This repertoire shows under 400,000 clones, about 89% found once; its top ten account for more than 1.5%. Sequenced input: PBMCs or T cells enriched from blood (not recorded which). The genes are TRBV4-1 and TRBJ1-3; tentatively, D is TRBD1 (6 bases). The sequence derives from a man in his forties or fifties in a cohort exposed to, infected with or recovered from COVID-19 (not recorded which). The CDR3 DNA is TGCGCCAGCAGCCTCATCACAGGGCCTGGAAACACCATATATTTT. Protein: CASSLITGPGNTIYF.